This record looks at one T cell receptor (beta chain) sequence and its context. The table came from immunoSEQ multiplex PCR; TCRdb's copy has only in-frame clones and leaves some out. The sample yields under 75,000 clones, around nine tenths seen once. The data originate from a study of T cell changes during pregnancy in multiple sclerosis. The V and J ends lost 6 bases and 4 bases respectively, with 15 bases between them. The CDR3 sequence is 14 residues long. Germline V gene lookup returns CDR1 SNHLY and CDR2 FYNNEI. This receptor was identified in a female donor with multiple sclerosis, enrolled in a pregnancy study. This chain links TRBV2 with TRBJ1-2; D ambiguous. The source was CD4+ T cells from peripheral blood mononuclear cells, collected after pregnancy. This CDR3 is CASRLPLGGYGYTF. CDR3 bases: TGTGCCAGCAGACTACCCCTGGGTGGCTATGGCTACACCTTC. The full variable domain, with the rest looked up from reference TRBV2 and TRBJ1-2, is EPEVTQTPSHQVTQMGQEVILRCVPISNHLYFYWYRQILGQKVEFLVSFYNNEISEKSEIFDDQFSVERPDGSNFTLKIRSTKLEDSAMYFCASRLPLGGYGYTFGSGTRLTVV.